This section outlines one T cell receptor (beta chain) sequence together with its context. This entry comes from a study of cytomegalovirus exposure and HLA in healthy donors. The CDR3 is 15 residues long. J lost 2 bases, V lost 3 bases, and 3 bases had no gene match. Germline values: CDR1 SGHTS, CDR2 YDEGEE. The PCR made use of 60 Vbeta and 13 Jbeta primers. Sequencing was performed with immunoSEQ multiplex PCR; in TCRdb, only in-frame clones are kept and a portion is missing. The sample consists of 100,000 to 150,000 clones, roughly 80% of them appearing once. The specimen was PBMCs. The chain recombines TRBV5-8 with TRBJ2-2, with 8 bases lining up with TRBD2. This receptor was identified in a man aged 30 to 39 in good health and CMV-seronegative. The CDR3 loop reads CASSSGTRNTGELFF. The DNA for the CDR3 is TGTGCCAGCAGCTCCGGGACTAGAAACACCGGGGAGCTGTTTTTT.